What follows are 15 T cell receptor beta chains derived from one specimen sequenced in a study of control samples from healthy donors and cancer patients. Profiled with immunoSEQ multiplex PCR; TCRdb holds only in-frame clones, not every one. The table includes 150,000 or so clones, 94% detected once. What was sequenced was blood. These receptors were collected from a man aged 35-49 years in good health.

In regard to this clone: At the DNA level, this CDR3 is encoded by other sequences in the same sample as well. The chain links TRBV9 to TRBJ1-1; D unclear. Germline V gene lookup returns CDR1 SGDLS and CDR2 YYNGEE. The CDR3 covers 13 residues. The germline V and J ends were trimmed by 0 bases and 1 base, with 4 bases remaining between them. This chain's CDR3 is CASSVGRNTEAFF. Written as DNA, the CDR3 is TGTGCCAGCAGCGTAGGCAGGAACACTGAAGCTTTCTTT. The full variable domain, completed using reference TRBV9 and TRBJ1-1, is DSGVTQTPKHLITATGQRVTLRCSPRSGDLSVYWYQQSLDQGLQFLIQYYNGEERAKGNILERFSAQQFPDLHSELNLSSLELGDSALYFCASSVGRNTEAFFGQGTRLTVV.

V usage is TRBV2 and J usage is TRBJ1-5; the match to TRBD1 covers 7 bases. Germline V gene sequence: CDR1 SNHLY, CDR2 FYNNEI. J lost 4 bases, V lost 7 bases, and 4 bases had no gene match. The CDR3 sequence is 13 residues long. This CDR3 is CASTGQPNQPQHF. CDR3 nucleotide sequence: TGTGCCAGCACGGGACAGCCTAATCAGCCCCAGCATTTT.

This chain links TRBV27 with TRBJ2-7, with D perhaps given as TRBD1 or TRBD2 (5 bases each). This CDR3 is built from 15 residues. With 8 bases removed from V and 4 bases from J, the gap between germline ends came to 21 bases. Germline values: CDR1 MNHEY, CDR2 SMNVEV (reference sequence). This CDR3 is CASHNEGTDRYEQYF. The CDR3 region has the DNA TGTGCCAGCCATAATGAAGGGACGGACCGTTACGAGCAGTACTTC.

CDR3 sequence: CASSLTTRLAASTDTQYF. For the CDR3, the DNA is TGTGCCAGCAGTCTAACTACCCGACTAGCGGCTAGCACAGATACGCAGTATTTT. The chain is built from TRBV6-2 or TRBV6-3 and TRBJ2-3, with 9 nucleotides matching TRBD2. Germline trimming cut 5 bases from V and 0 bases from J; bases unmatched to any gene: 12. Germline V lookup: CDR1 MNHEY, CDR2 SVGEGT. The CDR3 spans 18 residues.

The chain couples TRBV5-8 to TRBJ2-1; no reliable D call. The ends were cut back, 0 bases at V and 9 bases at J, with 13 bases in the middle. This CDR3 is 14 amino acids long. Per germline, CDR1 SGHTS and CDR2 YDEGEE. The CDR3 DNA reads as TGTGCCAGCAGCTTGGCCGTGACCGGACCTGAGCAGTTCTTC. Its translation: CASSLAVTGPEQFF.

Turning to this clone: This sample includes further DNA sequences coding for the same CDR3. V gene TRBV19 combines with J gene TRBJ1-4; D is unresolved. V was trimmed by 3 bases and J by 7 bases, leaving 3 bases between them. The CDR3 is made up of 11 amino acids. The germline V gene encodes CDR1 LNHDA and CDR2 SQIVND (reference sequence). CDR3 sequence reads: CASSIGEKLFF. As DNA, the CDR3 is TGTGCCAGTAGTATCGGTGAAAAACTGTTTTTT.

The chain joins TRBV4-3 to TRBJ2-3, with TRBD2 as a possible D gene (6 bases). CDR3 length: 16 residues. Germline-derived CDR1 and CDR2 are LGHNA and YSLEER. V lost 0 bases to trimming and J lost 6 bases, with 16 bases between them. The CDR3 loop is CASSQDSGGLSDTQYF. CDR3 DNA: TGCGCCAGCAGCCAAGATAGCGGCGGCCTATCGGATACGCAGTATTTT.

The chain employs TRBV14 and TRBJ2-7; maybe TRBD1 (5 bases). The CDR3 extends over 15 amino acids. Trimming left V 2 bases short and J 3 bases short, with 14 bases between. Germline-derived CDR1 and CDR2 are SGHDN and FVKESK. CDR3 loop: CASSQTWTSHYEQYF. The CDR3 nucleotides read TGTGCCAGCAGCCAAACCTGGACATCACACTACGAGCAGTACTTC.

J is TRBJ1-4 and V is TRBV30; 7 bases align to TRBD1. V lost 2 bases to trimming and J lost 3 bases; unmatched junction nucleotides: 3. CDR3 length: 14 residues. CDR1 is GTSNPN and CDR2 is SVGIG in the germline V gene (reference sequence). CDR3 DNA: TGTGCCTGGAGTCAGGGACAGCCTAATGAAAAACTGTTTTTT. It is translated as CAWSQGQPNEKLFF.

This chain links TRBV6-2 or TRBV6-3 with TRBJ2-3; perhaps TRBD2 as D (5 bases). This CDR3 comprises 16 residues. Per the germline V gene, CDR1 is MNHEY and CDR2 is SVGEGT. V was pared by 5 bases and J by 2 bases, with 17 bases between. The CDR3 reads CASSARGRQITDTQYF. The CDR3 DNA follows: TGTGCCAGCAGTGCAAGAGGGCGGCAAATCACAGATACGCAGTATTTT.

CDR3 region: CASSEHLGQQKLFF. The CDR3 nucleotides are TGTGCCAGCAGTGAACATTTAGGGCAGCAAAAACTGTTTTTT. This chain uses TRBV6-1 with TRBJ1-4; D remains ambiguous. Germline loops: CDR1 MNHNS, CDR2 SASEGT. CDR3 length: 14 amino acids. Trimming pared 2 bases from V and 9 bases from J, leaving 13 bases between.

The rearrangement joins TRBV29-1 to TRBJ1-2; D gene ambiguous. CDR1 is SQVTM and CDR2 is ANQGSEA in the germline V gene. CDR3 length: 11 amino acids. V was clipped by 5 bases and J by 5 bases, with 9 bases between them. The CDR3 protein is CSVFPLYGYTF. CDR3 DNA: TGCAGCGTTTTTCCACTATATGGCTACACCTTC.

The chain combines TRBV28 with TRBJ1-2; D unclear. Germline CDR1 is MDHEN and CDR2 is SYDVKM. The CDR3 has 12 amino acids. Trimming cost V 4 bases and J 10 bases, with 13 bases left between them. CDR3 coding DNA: TGTGCCAGCAGTTGGAGGACCCTCCTCTACACCTTC. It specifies CASSWRTLLYTF.

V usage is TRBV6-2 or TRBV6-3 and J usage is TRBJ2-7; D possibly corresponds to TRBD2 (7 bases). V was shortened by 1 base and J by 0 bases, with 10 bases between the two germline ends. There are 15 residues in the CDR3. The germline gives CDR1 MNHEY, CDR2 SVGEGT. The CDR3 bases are TGTGCCAGCAGTTACTTTGCGGGGGCCTCCTACGAGCAGTACTTC. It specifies CASSYFAGASYEQYF.

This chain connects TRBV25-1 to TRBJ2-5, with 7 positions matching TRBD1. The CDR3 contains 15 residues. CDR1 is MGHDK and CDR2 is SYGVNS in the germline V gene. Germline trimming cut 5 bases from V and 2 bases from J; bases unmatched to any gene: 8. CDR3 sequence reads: CASSRRDRNQETQYF. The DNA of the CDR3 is TGTGCCAGCAGTCGCCGGGACAGAAATCAAGAGACCCAGTACTTC.